The 27 T cell receptor beta chains below all came from one sample that was sequenced in a study of CD8 T cells in Susac syndrome. RNA, at roughly 0.45 to 1 ug, was reverse transcribed with random hexamers. Using its own MiXCR run on the immunoSEQ multiplex PCR reads, TCRdb lists one record per CDR3 protein. Of about 150,000 distinct CDR3 sequences in the sample, roughly 95% were seen once. Sequencing was performed on CD4+ T cells from PBMCs. These receptors originate from a human donor in good health.

The CDR3, as DNA: TGTGCCAGCAGCTTGACACGGACAGGGGTCGAGCAGTACTTC. This gives the protein CASSLTRTGVEQYF. The chain uses TRBV5-4 and TRBJ2-7; 9 nucleotides agree with TRBD1. V dropped 1 base and J dropped 6; count of bases not matched to a gene: 5. The germline CDR1 and CDR2 sequences are SGHNT and YYREEE (reference sequence). The CDR3 length is 14 residues.

J is TRBJ2-1 and V is TRBV12-3 or TRBV12-4; D not resolved. Trimming shortened V by 7 bases and J by 6 bases, and 10 bases separated the two germline ends. The CDR3 runs 12 residues. CDR3 protein: CASTPRPNEQFF. The CDR3 bases are TGTGCCAGCACCCCCCGGCCCAATGAGCAGTTCTTC.

J is TRBJ2-1 and V is TRBV27; D is ambiguous. Trimming stripped 5 bases from V and 2 bases from J, with 7 bases between. Germline V gene lookup returns CDR1 MNHEY and CDR2 SMNVEV (reference sequence). This CDR3 has 13 residues. The CDR3 nucleotides read TGTGCCAGCAGTCAGGCCCCCTACAATGAGCAGTTCTTC. It specifies CASSQAPYNEQFF.

J is TRBJ2-6 and V is TRBV4-2, with 9 bases that match TRBD2. This CDR3 spans 16 amino acids. CDR1 is LGHNA and CDR2 is YNFKEQ in the germline V gene. The ends lost 4 bases at V and 4 bases at J; junction bases unmatched: 5. The CDR3, as DNA: TGTGCCAGCAGCCGCGCGGGGGGGGCCGGGGCCAACGTCCTGACTTTC. This gives the protein CASSRAGGAGANVLTF.

The V call is TRBV9, the J call TRBJ2-5; D is perhaps TRBD1 (5 bases). CDR3 length: 14 residues. The germline V gene encodes CDR1 SGDLS and CDR2 YYNGEE. V lost 0 bases, J lost 4 bases, and 10 bases lay in between. CDR3: CASSVARTGETQYF. The DNA for the CDR3 is TGTGCCAGCAGCGTAGCTAGAACAGGAGAGACCCAGTACTTC.

The V call is TRBV7-9, the J call TRBJ1-4; D remains ambiguous. Per germline, CDR1 SEHNR and CDR2 FQNEAQ (reference sequence). V was clipped by 2 bases and J by 2 bases, with 12 bases between them. The CDR3 covers 16 residues. DNA for the CDR3: TGTGCCAGCAGCTTAACCCCCAGGACGACTAATGAAAAACTGTTTTTT. Encoded protein: CASSLTPRTTNEKLFF.

This rearrangement joins TRBV28 to TRBJ2-3; weak D call: TRBD2 (5 bases). The germline CDR1 and CDR2 sequences are MDHEN and SYDVKM. This CDR3 is built from 15 residues. V lost 1 base, J lost 2 bases, and 10 bases lay in between. CDR3 coding DNA: TGTGCCAGCAGTTTATTCCGCGGGCACACAGATACGCAGTATTTT. Translation: CASSLFRGHTDTQYF.

The chain joins TRBV20-1 to TRBJ1-4; the D is unclear. The V end lost 0 bases, the J end lost 8 bases, and 16 bases lay between the germline ends. The CDR3 has 15 amino acids. CDR1 DFQATT and CDR2 SNEGSKA come from the germline V gene (reference sequence). The CDR3 bases are TGCAGTGCTAGAGATCCGGCAGGCGAGCGCGAAAAACTGTTTTTT. Translated: CSARDPAGEREKLFF.

This clonotype showed up just once. The chain has TRBV20-1 and TRBJ1-1; 9 nucleotides line up with TRBD1. The CDR3 totals 15 residues. Germline V gives CDR1 DFQATT, CDR2 SNEGSKA (reference sequence). V lost 3 bases and J lost 0; bases outside the gene matches: 5. CDR3 sequence (DNA): TGCAGTGCTAGCCCGGGACAGGGCATGAACACTGAAGCTTTCTTT. It is translated as CSASPGQGMNTEAFF.

The rearrangement uses TRBV4-2 and TRBJ2-1; no definite D call. The length of the CDR3 is 15 residues. The germline V gene has CDR1 LGHNA and CDR2 YNFKEQ. With 1 base removed from V and 7 bases from J, the gap between germline ends came to 14 bases. The CDR3 sequence is CASSQVYSPENEQFF. The CDR3 DNA is TGTGCCAGCAGCCAAGTCTATTCGCCAGAGAATGAGCAGTTCTTC.

V gene TRBV6-2 or TRBV6-3 combines with J gene TRBJ2-4; the match to TRBD2 covers 7 bases. Looked up from germline, CDR1 is MNHEY and CDR2 is SVGEGT. V shed 6 bases and J 11 bases; nucleotides not matched to a gene: 10. This CDR3 spans 13 amino acids. CDR3 sequence reads: CASREAGSVVQYF. DNA for the CDR3: TGTGCCAGCAGAGAAGCGGGATCTGTTGTTCAGTACTTC.

A word on this clonotype: A junction boundary mismatches the germline segment, possibly from a read error. The chain carries TRBV7-7 and TRBJ2-1; 9 bases match TRBD1. This CDR3 is 14 amino acids long. The germline V gene encodes CDR1 SSHAT and CDR2 FNYEAQ (reference sequence). As DNA, the CDR3 is TGTGCTAGCAGCTTAGACAGGGGGGACAATGAGCAGTTCTTC. Its protein is CASSLDRGDNEQFF.

The chain joins TRBV10-3 to TRBJ2-5, with D hard to call. Germline CDR1 ENHRY, CDR2 SYGVKD. The V and J ends lost 0 bases and 4 bases respectively, with 6 bases between them. The CDR3 runs 13 residues. CDR3 residues: CAISESGSETQYF. As DNA, the CDR3 is TGTGCCATCAGTGAGTCCGGCTCAGAGACCCAGTACTTC.

This chain links TRBV14 with TRBJ2-2, with 8 bases lining up with TRBD2. Germline CDR1 SGHDN, CDR2 FVKESK. The V segment lost 3 bases and the J segment 4 bases; nucleotides outside the gene matches: 16. The CDR3 is made up of 19 amino acids. The CDR3 spells CASSQDWSFPGRATGELFF. CDR3 nucleotide sequence: TGTGCCAGCAGCCAGGATTGGAGCTTCCCCGGGAGGGCCACCGGGGAGCTGTTTTTT.

The chain is built from TRBV18 and TRBJ2-3; 10 bases line up with TRBD2. Germline CDR1 and CDR2: KGHSH and LQKENI. The CDR3 is 16 residues long. V lost 2 bases to trimming and J lost 5 bases; unmatched junction nucleotides: 7. The CDR3 DNA follows: TGTGCCAGCTCACCATTATTGCTAGCGGGAGAAGATACGCAGTATTTT. It yields the protein CASSPLLLAGEDTQYF.

This clonotype was found a few times. The V call is TRBV30, the J call TRBJ2-1; D not certain. The CDR3 consists of 10 residues. Trimming shortened V by 6 bases and J by 9 bases, and 9 bases separated the two germline ends. Per germline, CDR1 GTSNPN and CDR2 SVGIG (reference sequence). CDR3 DNA: TGTGCCTGCGAATTTCGTGAGCAGTTCTTC. Protein sequence: CACEFREQFF.

The V call is TRBV6-2 or TRBV6-3, the J call TRBJ2-4; D unresolved. This CDR3 has 14 amino acids. The V end lost 0 bases, the J end lost 4 bases, and 7 bases lay between the germline ends. In germline, CDR1 is MNHEY, CDR2 SVGEGT. This CDR3 reads CASSYSGGKNIQYF. The CDR3 nucleotides are TGTGCCAGCAGTTACTCCGGCGGAAAAAACATTCAGTACTTC.

The J gene is TRBJ2-3, the V gene TRBV3-1, with 8 bases aligning to TRBD2. CDR3 length: 15 residues. Germline CDR1 LGHDT, CDR2 YNNKEL (reference sequence). Germline trimming cut 3 bases from V and 2 bases from J; bases unmatched to any gene: 4. Here the CDR3 DNA reads TGTGCCAGCAGCCATGGTAGCGGGGTCACAGATACGCAGTATTTT. Its translation: CASSHGSGVTDTQYF.

J is TRBJ2-7 and V is TRBV18; possibly TRBD2 for D (6 bases). Trimming pared 2 bases from V and 4 bases from J, leaving 12 bases between. The V gene's germline CDR1 is KGHSH and CDR2 LQKENI. The CDR3 is 14 residues long. The CDR3 sequence is CASSPGGIRYEQYF. DNA for the CDR3: TGTGCCAGCTCACCAGGCGGGATAAGGTACGAGCAGTACTTC.

V gene TRBV7-9 combines with J gene TRBJ1-5; no definite D call. The CDR3 is 14 amino acids. V was shortened by 3 bases and J by 5 bases, with 11 bases between the two germline ends. Germline V gene data show CDR1 as SEHNR and CDR2 as FQNEAQ (reference sequence). The CDR3 region has the DNA TGTGCCAGCAGCTTCCATGGGAAGGATCAGCCCCAGCATTTT. Protein sequence: CASSFHGKDQPQHF. Full variable domain (rest looked up from reference TRBV7-9 and TRBJ1-5): DTGVSQNPRHKITKRGQNVTFRCDPISEHNRLYWYRQTLGQGPEFLTYFQNEAQLEKSRLLSDRFSAERPKGSFSTLEIQRTEQGDSAMYLCASSFHGKDQPQHFGDGTRLSIL.

This rearrangement joins TRBV10-1 to TRBJ2-1; 13 bases align to TRBD2. The CDR3 is 17 residues long. CDR1 and CDR2 from the germline V gene are WNHNN and SYGVQD (reference sequence). V trimming: 4 bases; J trimming: 5 bases; junction bases outside the gene matches: 8. CDR3 in DNA: TGCGCCAGCAGTGGGCAAACCGGGACTAGCGGGAACAATGAGCAGTTCTTC. It is translated as CASSGQTGTSGNNEQFF.

The J gene is TRBJ2-7, the V gene TRBV20-1; D may be TRBD1 (6 bases). V was pared by 5 bases and J by 0 bases, with 8 bases between. Germline CDR1 is DFQATT and CDR2 is SNEGSKA (reference sequence). This CDR3 contains 12 residues. This CDR3 reads CSAHRDSYEQYF. CDR3 in DNA: TGCAGTGCTCACAGGGACTCCTACGAGCAGTACTTC.

The rearrangement links TRBV20-1 to TRBJ1-5; 7 bases agree with TRBD1. The CDR3 is made up of 15 amino acids. The V and J ends lost 3 bases and 3 bases, in that order; junction bases with no gene match: 8. Germline assignment: CDR1 DFQATT and CDR2 SNEGSKA (reference sequence). CDR3 amino acids: CSARKGAATNQPQHF. The DNA of the CDR3 is TGCAGTGCTAGGAAGGGGGCCGCTACCAATCAGCCCCAGCATTTT.

V gene TRBV29-1 combines with J gene TRBJ1-3; TRBD1 agrees at 7 bases. The V segment lost 4 bases and the J segment 4 bases; nucleotides outside the gene matches: 10. There are 15 residues in the CDR3. Germline V CDR1 and CDR2: SQVTM, ANQGSEA. CDR3 sequence: CSVATGQANGNTIYF. CDR3 DNA: TGCAGCGTTGCGACCGGACAGGCCAACGGAAACACCATATATTTT.

This chain uses TRBV5-4 with TRBJ1-1; weak D call: TRBD1 (6 bases). The CDR3 contains 13 residues. Trimming left V 0 bases short and J 7 bases short, with 10 bases between. Germline V gene sequence: CDR1 SGHNT, CDR2 YYREEE (reference sequence). This CDR3 reads CASSLVGGGEAFF. In nucleotides, the CDR3 is TGTGCCAGCAGCTTGGTGGGGGGCGGTGAAGCTTTCTTT.

This clonotype was recorded once. The chain couples TRBV11-1 to TRBJ2-1, with TRBD2 matching 12 bases. Germline V gene data show CDR1 as SGHAT and CDR2 as FQDESV (reference sequence). V lost 7 bases and J lost 10; bases outside the gene matches: 11. The CDR3 has 15 residues. The CDR3 coding sequence is TGTGCCAGCACCCCTAGACTAGCGGGAGTAGGGGAGCAGTTCTTC. Translation gives CASTPRLAGVGEQFF.

The J gene is TRBJ2-2, the V gene TRBV15, with 7 bases identical to TRBD1. Germline V CDR1 and CDR2: LNHNV, YYDKDF (reference sequence). V trimming: 1 base; J trimming: 1 base; junction bases outside the gene matches: 3. CDR3 size: 16 residues. The CDR3 reads CATSRAAGGNTGELFF. The CDR3 bases are TGTGCCACCAGCAGAGCGGCAGGGGGGAACACCGGGGAGCTGTTTTTT.